Following are 9 T cell receptor beta chains from one sample sequenced in a study of blood T cell repertoires in COVID-19. TCRdb keeps only in-frame clones here, not all; method: immunoSEQ multiplex PCR. The sample yields approximately 57,000 clones, more than 75% seen once. The sample comprised peripheral blood. Every receptor here comes from a middle-aged man with active COVID-19.

V usage is TRBV7-9 and J usage is TRBJ1-2, with D hard to call. Between the trimmed V and J ends, which lost 0 bases and 2 bases, there was a span of 10 bases. Germline lookup yields CDR1 SEHNR and CDR2 FQNEAQ (reference sequence). The CDR3 has 15 amino acids. CDR3 loop: CASSLAAAGNYGYTF. CDR3 sequence (DNA): TGTGCCAGCAGCTTAGCGGCGGCTGGCAACTATGGCTACACCTTC.

The chain links TRBV6-5 to TRBJ1-6; TRBD1 matches 8 bases. V trimming: 5 bases; J trimming: 10 bases; junction bases outside the gene matches: 10. This CDR3 is built from 15 residues. The germline V gene has CDR1 MNHEY and CDR2 SVGAGI. CDR3 nucleotide sequence: TGTGCCAGCAGTCCTACCGGGACAGGTAGATCACCCCTCCACTTT. Translated: CASSPTGTGRSPLHF.

About this clone itself: This sample also contains other DNA sequences that code for the same CDR3. The chain links TRBV7-9 to TRBJ2-2; 11 bases are a match to TRBD1. The CDR3 has 16 amino acids. CDR1 and CDR2 from the germline V gene are SEHNR and FQNEAQ (reference sequence). J was trimmed by 5 bases and V by 3 bases; bases with no gene match: 5. The CDR3 bases are TGTGCCAGCAGCTTCTCCGGGACAGGGGGGACCGGGGAGCTGTTTTTT. Its protein is CASSFSGTGGTGELFF.

This chain links TRBV6-5 with TRBJ2-7; perhaps TRBD2 as D (6 bases). CDR1 and CDR2 from the germline V gene are MNHEY and SVGAGI. This CDR3 comprises 13 residues. The V end was cut by 6 bases, the J end by 2 bases, with 11 bases between. The CDR3 sequence: CASSHGTPYEQYF. DNA for the CDR3: TGTGCCAGCAGCCACGGGACTCCCTACGAGCAGTACTTC.

V usage is TRBV7-3 and J usage is TRBJ1-3; tentatively, D is TRBD1 (6 bases). CDR1 and CDR2 from the germline V gene are SGHTA and FQGTGA. The CDR3 is 13 residues long. V lost 5 bases to trimming and J lost 4 bases, with 9 bases between them. In DNA, the CDR3 is TGTGCCAGCAGCCCCGGACAGGGAAACACCATATATTTT. This translates into CASSPGQGNTIYF.

The V call is TRBV7-6, the J call TRBJ2-1; TRBD2 matches at 8 bases. This CDR3 has 16 amino acids. Germline V gives CDR1 SGHVS, CDR2 FNYEAQ. The junction had 13 bases not matched to a gene; V was cut back by 5 bases and J by 7 bases. The chain's CDR3 is CASSLRGGGTVNEQFF. The CDR3 region has the DNA TGTGCCAGCAGCCTTAGGGGCGGGGGGACTGTAAATGAGCAGTTCTTC. Complete variable domain (other parts from reference TRBV7-6 and TRBJ2-1): GAGVSQSPRYKVTKRGQDVALRCDPISGHVSLYWYRQALGQGPEFLTYFNYEAQQDKSGLPNDRFSAERPEGSISTLTIQRTEQRDSAMYRCASSLRGGGTVNEQFFGPGTRLTVL.

The chain joins TRBV19 to TRBJ2-1; D may be TRBD2 (6 bases). The CDR3 runs to 16 residues. V gave up 4 bases and J gave up 7 bases, with 20 bases separating them. Looked up from germline, CDR1 is LNHDA and CDR2 is SQIVND (reference sequence). CDR3 amino acids: CASSRDVMGGRNEQFF. CDR3 DNA sequence: TGTGCCAGTAGTAGGGACGTTATGGGGGGTCGGAATGAGCAGTTCTTC.

This clone was seen only once. The chain couples TRBV14 to TRBJ2-7; perhaps TRBD2 as D (5 bases). The length of the CDR3 is 14 residues. The V gene lost 3 bases and the J gene lost 1 base, with 10 bases spanning the gap. From germline, CDR1 is SGHDN and CDR2 FVKESK. CDR3 amino acids: CASSHERVSYEQYF. The CDR3 DNA is TGTGCCAGCAGCCATGAGAGGGTTTCCTACGAGCAGTACTTC.

This clone was observed a few times. The CDR3 is CASSTHRETQYF. The CDR3, as DNA: TGTGCCAGTAGTACCCACAGGGAAACGCAGTATTTT. V usage is TRBV19 and J usage is TRBJ2-3; D perhaps matches TRBD1 (6 bases). The ends were cut back, 4 bases at V and 9 bases at J, with 11 bases in the middle. The CDR3 spans 12 residues. Looked up from germline, CDR1 is LNHDA and CDR2 is SQIVND (reference sequence).